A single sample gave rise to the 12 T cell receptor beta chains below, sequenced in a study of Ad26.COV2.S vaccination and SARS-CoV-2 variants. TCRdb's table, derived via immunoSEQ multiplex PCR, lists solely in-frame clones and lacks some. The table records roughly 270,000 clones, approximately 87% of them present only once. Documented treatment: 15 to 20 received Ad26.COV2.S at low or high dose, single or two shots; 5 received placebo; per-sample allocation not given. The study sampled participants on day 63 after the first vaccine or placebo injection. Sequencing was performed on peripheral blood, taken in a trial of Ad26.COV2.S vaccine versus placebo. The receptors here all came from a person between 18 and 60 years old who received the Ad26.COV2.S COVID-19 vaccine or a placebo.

As DNA, the CDR3 is TGTGCCATCAGTGAATTTAGCGGGAGGGTCTCCTACGAGCAGTACTTC. Amino acid sequence: CAISEFSGRVSYEQYF. The chain is built from TRBV10-3 and TRBJ2-7; TRBD2 matches at 11 bases. With V trimmed by 3 bases and J by 0 bases, 4 bases remained unmatched. Germline values: CDR1 ENHRY, CDR2 SYGVKD. The CDR3 sequence is 16 residues long.

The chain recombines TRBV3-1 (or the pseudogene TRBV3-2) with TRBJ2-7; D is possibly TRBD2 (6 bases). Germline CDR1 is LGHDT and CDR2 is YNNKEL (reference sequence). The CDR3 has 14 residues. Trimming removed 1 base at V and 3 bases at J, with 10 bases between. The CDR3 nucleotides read TGTGCCAGCAGCCAAGGGGGAGGTAACTACGAGCAGTACTTC. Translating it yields CASSQGGGNYEQYF.

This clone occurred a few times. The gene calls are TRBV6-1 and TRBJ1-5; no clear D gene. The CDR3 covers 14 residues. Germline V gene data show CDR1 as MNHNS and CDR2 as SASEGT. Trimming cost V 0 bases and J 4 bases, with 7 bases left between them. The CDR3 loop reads CASSEAEENQPQHF. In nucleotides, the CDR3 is TGTGCCAGCAGTGAAGCGGAGGAAAATCAGCCCCAGCATTTT.

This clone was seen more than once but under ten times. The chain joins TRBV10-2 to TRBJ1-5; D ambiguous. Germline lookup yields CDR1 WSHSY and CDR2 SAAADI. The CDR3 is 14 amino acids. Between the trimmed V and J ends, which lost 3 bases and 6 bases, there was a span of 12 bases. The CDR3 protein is CASSERTYSQPQHF. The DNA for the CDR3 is TGCGCCAGCAGTGAAAGGACTTATAGTCAGCCCCAGCATTTT.

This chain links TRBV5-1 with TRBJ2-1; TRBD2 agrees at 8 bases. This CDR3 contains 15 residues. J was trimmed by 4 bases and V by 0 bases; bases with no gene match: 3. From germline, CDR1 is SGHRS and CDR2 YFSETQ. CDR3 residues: CASSLAGGTYNEQFF. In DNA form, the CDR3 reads TGCGCCAGCAGCTTGGCGGGAGGGACATACAATGAGCAGTTCTTC.

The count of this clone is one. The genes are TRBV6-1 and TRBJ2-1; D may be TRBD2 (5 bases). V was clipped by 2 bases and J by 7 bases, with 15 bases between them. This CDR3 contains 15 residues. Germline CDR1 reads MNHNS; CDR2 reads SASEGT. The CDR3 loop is CASSEIWSRRNEQFF. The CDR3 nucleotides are TGTGCCAGCAGTGAAATCTGGTCACGGAGGAATGAGCAGTTCTTC.

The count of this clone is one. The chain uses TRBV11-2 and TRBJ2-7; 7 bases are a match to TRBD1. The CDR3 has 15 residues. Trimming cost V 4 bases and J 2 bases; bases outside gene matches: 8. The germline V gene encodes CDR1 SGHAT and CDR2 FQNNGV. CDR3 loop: CASSSVRDSPYEQYF. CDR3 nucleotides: TGTGCCAGCAGCTCAGTCCGGGACAGTCCCTACGAGCAGTACTTC.

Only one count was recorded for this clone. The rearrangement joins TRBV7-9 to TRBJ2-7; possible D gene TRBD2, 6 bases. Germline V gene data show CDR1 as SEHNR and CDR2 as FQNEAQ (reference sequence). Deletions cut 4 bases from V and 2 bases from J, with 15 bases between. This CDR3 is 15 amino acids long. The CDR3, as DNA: TGTGCCAGCAGCTCGGCGGGGCCTATTCCCTACGAGCAGTACTTC. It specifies CASSSAGPIPYEQYF.

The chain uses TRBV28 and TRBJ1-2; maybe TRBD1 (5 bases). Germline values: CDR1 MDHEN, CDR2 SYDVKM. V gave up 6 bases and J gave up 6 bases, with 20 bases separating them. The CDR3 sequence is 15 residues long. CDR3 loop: CASSSPGGWYDGYTF. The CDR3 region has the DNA TGTGCCAGCAGCTCCCCGGGGGGTTGGTACGATGGCTACACCTTC.

The CDR3: CASSRDRGRRETQYF. In DNA form, the CDR3 reads TGTGCCAGCAGCCGAGACAGGGGGCGTAGGGAGACCCAGTACTTC. The rearrangement uses TRBV7-9 and TRBJ2-5, with 10 bases matching TRBD1. The junction had 8 bases not matched to a gene; V was cut back by 5 bases and J by 5 bases. CDR3 length: 15 amino acids. The V gene's germline CDR1 is SEHNR and CDR2 FQNEAQ (reference sequence). The full variable domain, its missing parts supplied by reference TRBV7-9 and TRBJ2-5, is DTGVSQNPRHKITKRGQNVTFRCDPISEHNRLYWYRQTLGQGPEFLTYFQNEAQLEKSRLLSDRFSAERPKGSFSTLEIQRTEQGDSAMYLCASSRDRGRRETQYFGPGTRLLVL.

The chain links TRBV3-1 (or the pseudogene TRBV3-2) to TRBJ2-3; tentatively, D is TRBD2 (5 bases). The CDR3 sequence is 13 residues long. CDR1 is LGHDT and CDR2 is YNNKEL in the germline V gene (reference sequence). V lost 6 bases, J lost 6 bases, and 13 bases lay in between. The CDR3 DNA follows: TGTGCCAGCAGATTAGCGAGTAAGGATACGCAGTATTTT. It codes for CASRLASKDTQYF.

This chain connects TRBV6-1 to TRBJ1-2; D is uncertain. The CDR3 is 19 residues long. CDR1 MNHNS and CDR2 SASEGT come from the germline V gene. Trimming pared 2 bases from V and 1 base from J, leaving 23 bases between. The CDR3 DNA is TGTGCCAGCAGTGAACCCGAAGAGGTGGTCACTGGGCTTAACTATGGCTACACCTTC. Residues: CASSEPEEVVTGLNYGYTF.